This TCR beta chain was sequenced for a study of regulatory dendritic cells for organ transplantation. Study-wide results and limits: Naive CD4+ and CD8+ repertoires were highly diverse; memory CD8+ was most oligoclonal.

With respect to this clone: Antigen: not known.

Some clones are missing from TCRdb's copy, which holds only in-frame ones; the method was immunoSEQ multiplex PCR. The sample shows some 40,000 clones, just over 90% of them seen only once. FACS sorted CD4+ or CD8+ T cells into CD45RA+ naive and CD45RO+ memory. The CDR3 consists of 14 residues. CDR1 MNHEY and CDR2 SVGAGI come from the germline V gene. V lost 4 bases, J lost 3 bases, and 2 bases stayed unmatched. The TCR comes from a human donor in good health. The rearrangement uses TRBV6-5 and TRBJ2-1; 8 nucleotides align to TRBD2. Sequenced: naive CD8+ T cells from blood. The subset was: CD45RA+ naive T cells. CDR3 DNA sequence: TGTGCCAGCAGTTTAACTAGCGGCTACAATGAGCAGTTCTTC. This gives the protein CASSLTSGYNEQFF.